A single T cell receptor (beta chain) is shown here with its context. What it recognizes is unknown. PCR used 60 Vbeta primers and 13 Jbeta primers. Assay: immunoSEQ multiplex PCR; the TCRdb copy retains only in-frame clones and omits some. The sample records approximately 140,000 clones, around 84% being singletons. The data originate from a study of cytomegalovirus exposure and HLA in healthy donors. At the level of the study: Prior work identified around 100 million unique TCR beta sequences in approximately 180 million T cells. Points from the study as a whole: Altogether, about 160 TCR beta chains were recorded as cytomegalovirus-associated. TCR beta sequences reportedly predicted most subjects' HLA-A and HLA-B alleles accurately. A likely sequencing artifact accounted for one observed cluster of highly shared sequence variants.

CDR1 is SQVTM, CDR2 ANQGSEA, per germline. This CDR3 contains 14 residues. Sequenced material: PBMCs. The receptor comes from a man aged 35 to 55 in good health and CMV-seropositive. V and J are TRBV29-1 and TRBJ2-5; a possible D gene is TRBD1 (6 bases). The J call may be wrong; the DNA end is better matched by TRBJ2-7. CDR3 loop: CSVELGQMSYEQYF. As DNA, the CDR3 is TGCAGCGTTGAGTTAGGACAGATGAGCTACGAGCAGTACTTC.